The rows below give T cell receptor beta chains drawn from one sample of a study of blood T cell repertoires in COVID-19. Clones were read by immunoSEQ multiplex PCR, and TCRdb kept only the in-frame ones, dropping some. Of approximately 180,000 clones in the sample, 89% were seen once. Sequences were obtained from PBMCs or T cells enriched from blood (not recorded which). These receptors originate from a woman in her thirties or forties with acute COVID-19. The CDR3 runs from the conserved cysteine through the conserved F or W. The D gene is left open where the match is weak. Part of the rows lack a size; the others show once, few, many or a class for expanded clones.

size	J	D	V	DNA	CDR3
-	TRBJ1-3	TRBD1	TRBV7-3	TGTGCCAGCAGCCAGGGGGTGGGTGGAAACACCATATATTTT	CASSQGVGGNTIYF
-	TRBJ2-7	-	TRBV4-1	TGCGCCAGCAGCCAAGTTTGGGGGCCTTCCTACGAGCAGTACTTC	CASSQVWGPSYEQYF
-	TRBJ2-3	TRBD2	TRBV4-1	TGCGCCAGCAGCCCCTTGACTAGCGGGAGGGATACGCAGTATTTT	CASSPLTSGRDTQYF
-	TRBJ2-3	-	TRBV7-9	TGTGCCAGCAGCTTAAGTCGGACTAGCACAGATACGCAGTATTTT	CASSLSRTSTDTQYF
-	TRBJ2-1	-	TRBV4-2	TGTGCCAGCAGCCAAGAAGTGGGGCCGATCTCCTACAATGAGCAGTTCTTC	CASSQEVGPISYNEQFF
-	TRBJ2-1	TRBD2	TRBV7-8	TGTGCCAGCAGCCGGACTAGCGGGAGGTACAATGAGCAGTTCTTC	CASSRTSGRYNEQFF
-	TRBJ2-1	TRBD1	TRBV5-8	TGTGCCAGCAGCACGGACAGGGGGCCCTACAATGAGCAGTTCTTC	CASSTDRGPYNEQFF
-	TRBJ1-4	-	TRBV10-3	TGTGCCATCAGCCCTGACAGGCCGAATGAAAAACTGTTTTTT	CAISPDRPNEKLFF
-	TRBJ2-7	TRBD2	TRBV29-1	TGCAGCGTGACTGGGCGGGGGGCCTCCTACGAGCAGTACTTC	CSVTGRGASYEQYF
-	TRBJ2-4	-	TRBV6-6	TGTGCCAGCAGTTACCCGACCGGGGACATTCAGTACTTC	CASSYPTGDIQYF
once	TRBJ2-4	TRBD2	TRBV29-1	TGCAGCGCCATACTAGCGGGAGGGCCCCTAGCCAAAAACATTCAGTACTTC	CSAILAGGPLAKNIQYF
-	TRBJ1-1	-	TRBV19	TGTGCCAGTCCCCCTGGGGGGGGGAGGGGGGGGAACACTGAAGCTTTCTTT	CASPPGGGRGGNTEAFF
-	TRBJ2-7	TRBD1	TRBV6-6	TGTGCCAGCAAACTACAGGGGTCCGAGCAGTACTTC	CASKLQGSEQYF
few	TRBJ1-5	-	TRBV28	TGTGCCAGCAGAGGGCAAGGGGGTGGATTGCAGCCCCAGCATTTT	CASRGQGGGLQPQHF
few	TRBJ2-3	TRBD2	TRBV6-1	TGTGCCAGCAGTGAATACTTAGCGGGGGGGCCCGAAGATACGCAGTATTTT	CASSEYLAGGPEDTQYF
-	TRBJ1-6	-	TRBV10-3	TGTGCCATCAGTGATCCAGGGGATTCGTCCTATAATTCACCCCTCCACTTT	CAISDPGDSSYNSPLHF
-	TRBJ2-7	TRBD2	TRBV3-1/TRBV3-2	TGTGCCAGCAGCCGTAGCGGGGGAACCTACGAGCAGTACTTC	CASSRSGGTYEQYF
-	TRBJ1-5	TRBD1	TRBV19	TGTGCCAGTAGAGACGGACAGGGTTTTCAGCCCCAGCATTTT	CASRDGQGFQPQHF
-	TRBJ1-1	TRBD1	TRBV7-9	TGTGCCAGCGTACCAAATGCAGGGGGCCGCTCTGAAGCTTTCTTT	CASVPNAGGRSEAFF
-	TRBJ2-7	-	TRBV6-2/TRBV6-3	TGTGCCAGCAGTTGGACTGACTCCTACGAGCAGTACTTC	CASSWTDSYEQYF
-	TRBJ2-1	TRBD2	TRBV19	TGTGCCAGTAGTGAGACGGGGGGGCCAAGGAATGAGCAGTTCTTC	CASSETGGPRNEQFF
-	TRBJ1-2	-	TRBV19	TGTGCCAGTAGTATCCCAGACAGGAACTGGGACTATGGCTACACCTTC	CASSIPDRNWDYGYTF
-	TRBJ2-5	-	TRBV11-2	TGTGCCAGCAGCACCGGGAGCTTCCAAGAGACCCAGTACTTC	CASSTGSFQETQYF
-	TRBJ2-1	TRBD2	TRBV9	TGTGCCAGCAGCGTTGGGACTAGCGGGACCCGTTACAATGAGCAGTTCTTC	CASSVGTSGTRYNEQFF